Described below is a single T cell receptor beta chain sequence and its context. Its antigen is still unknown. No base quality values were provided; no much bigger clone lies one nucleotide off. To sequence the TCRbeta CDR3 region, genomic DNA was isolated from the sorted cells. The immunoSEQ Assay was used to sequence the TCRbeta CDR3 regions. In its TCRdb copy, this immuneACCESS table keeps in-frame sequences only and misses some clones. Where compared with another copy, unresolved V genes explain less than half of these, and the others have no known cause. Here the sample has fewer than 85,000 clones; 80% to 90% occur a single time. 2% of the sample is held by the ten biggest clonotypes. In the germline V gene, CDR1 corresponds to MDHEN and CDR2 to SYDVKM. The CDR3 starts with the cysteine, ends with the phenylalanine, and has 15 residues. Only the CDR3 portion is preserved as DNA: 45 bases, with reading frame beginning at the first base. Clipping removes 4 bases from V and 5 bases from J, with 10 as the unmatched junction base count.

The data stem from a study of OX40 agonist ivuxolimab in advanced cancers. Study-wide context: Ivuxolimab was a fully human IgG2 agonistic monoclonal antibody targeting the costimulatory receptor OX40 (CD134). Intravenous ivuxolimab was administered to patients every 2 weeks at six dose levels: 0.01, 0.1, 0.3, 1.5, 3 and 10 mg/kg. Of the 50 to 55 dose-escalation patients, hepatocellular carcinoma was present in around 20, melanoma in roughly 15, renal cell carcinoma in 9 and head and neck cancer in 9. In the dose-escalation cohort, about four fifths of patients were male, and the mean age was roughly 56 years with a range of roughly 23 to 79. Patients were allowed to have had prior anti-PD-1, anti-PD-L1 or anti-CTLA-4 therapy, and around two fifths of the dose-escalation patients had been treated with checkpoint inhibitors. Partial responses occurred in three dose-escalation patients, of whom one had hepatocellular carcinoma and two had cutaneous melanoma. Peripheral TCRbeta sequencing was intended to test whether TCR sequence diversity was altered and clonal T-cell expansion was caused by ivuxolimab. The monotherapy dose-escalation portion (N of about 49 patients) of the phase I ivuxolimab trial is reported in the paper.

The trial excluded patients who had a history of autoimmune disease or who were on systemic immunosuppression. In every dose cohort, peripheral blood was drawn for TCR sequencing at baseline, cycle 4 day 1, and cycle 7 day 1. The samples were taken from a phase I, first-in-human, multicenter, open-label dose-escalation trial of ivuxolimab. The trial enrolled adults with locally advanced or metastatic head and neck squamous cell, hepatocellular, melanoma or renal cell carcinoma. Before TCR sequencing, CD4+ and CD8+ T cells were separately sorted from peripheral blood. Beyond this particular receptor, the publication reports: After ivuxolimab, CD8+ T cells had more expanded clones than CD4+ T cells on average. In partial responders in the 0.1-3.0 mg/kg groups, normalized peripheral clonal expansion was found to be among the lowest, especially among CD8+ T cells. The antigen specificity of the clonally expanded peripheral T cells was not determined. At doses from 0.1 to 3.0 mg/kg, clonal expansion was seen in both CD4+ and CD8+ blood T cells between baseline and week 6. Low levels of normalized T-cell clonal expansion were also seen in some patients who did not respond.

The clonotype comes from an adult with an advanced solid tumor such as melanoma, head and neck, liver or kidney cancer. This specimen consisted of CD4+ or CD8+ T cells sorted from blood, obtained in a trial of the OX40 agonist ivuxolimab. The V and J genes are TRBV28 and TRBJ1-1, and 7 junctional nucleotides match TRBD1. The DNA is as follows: TGTGCCAGCAGTTCACGACAGGGCGGGAGGACTGAAGCTTTCTTT. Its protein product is CASSSRQGGRTEAFF.